The 13 T cell receptor beta chains in this list originate from one sample, sequenced in a study of early T cells in non-severe SARS-CoV-2 infection. TCRdb reprocessed the 5' RACE reads via MiXCR and lists one record per CDR3 protein. The sample shows 70,000 to 90,000 distinct CDR3 sequences, roughly 10% of them seen only once. Sequenced material: whole blood, taken at baseline. The receptors here all came from an adult who was a healthcare worker with PCR-confirmed SARS-CoV-2 infection or an uninfected control (not recorded which).

The V call is TRBV10-1, the J call TRBJ2-1; TRBD2 aligns across 11 bases. The J segment lost 8 bases and the V segment lost 10 bases, leaving 10 bases of the junction unmatched. The CDR3 runs 14 residues. Germline CDR1 reads WNHNN; CDR2 reads SYGVQD (reference sequence). This CDR3 reads CANGTSGFVYEQFF. CDR3 DNA: TGCGCCAACGGGACTAGCGGTTTCGTCTATGAGCAGTTCTTC.

The chain couples TRBV15 to TRBJ2-1; 7 bases agree with TRBD2. V shed 1 base and J 9 bases; nucleotides not matched to a gene: 3. CDR1 and CDR2 from the germline V gene are LNHNV and YYDKDF (reference sequence). This CDR3 region has 13 residues. CDR3 nucleotide sequence: TGTGCCACCAGCAGAGTGCGGGAGTGTGAGCAGTTCTTC. Protein sequence: CATSRVRECEQFF.

The CDR3 sequence is CASSFSTAPNEKLFF. As DNA, the CDR3 is TGTGCCAGCAGCTTTAGCACAGCTCCTAATGAAAAACTGTTTTTT. The genes are TRBV7-9 and TRBJ1-4; no clear D. The CDR3 has 15 residues. Trimming took 3 bases from V and 3 from J, leaving 11 bases between them. Looked up from germline, CDR1 is SEHNR and CDR2 is FQNEAQ (reference sequence).

J is TRBJ1-1 and V is TRBV20-1, with 7 bases matching TRBD1. This CDR3 region has 13 residues. CDR1 is DFQATT, CDR2 SNEGSKA, per germline (reference sequence). V lost 5 bases and J lost 5; bases outside the gene matches: 8. The CDR3 sequence is CSAREGAGTEAFF. Here the CDR3 DNA reads TGCAGTGCTCGCGAGGGGGCGGGGACTGAAGCTTTCTTT.

This clonotype was seen many times. This chain connects TRBV27 to TRBJ2-3; the D gene is possibly TRBD2 (6 bases). V was pared by 5 bases and J by 2 bases, with 14 bases between. This CDR3 spans 15 amino acids. CDR1 is MNHEY and CDR2 is SMNVEV in the germline V gene (reference sequence). The CDR3 DNA reads TGTGCCAGCAGTCCGCACCGGGACTTCACAGATACGCAGTATTTT. Its protein is CASSPHRDFTDTQYF.

V and J are TRBV6-6 and TRBJ2-3; no definite D call. The germline CDR1 and CDR2 sequences are MNHNY and SVGAGI (reference sequence). The CDR3 is 13 residues long. The germline V and J ends were trimmed by 4 bases and 4 bases, with 9 bases remaining between them. The CDR3 region has the DNA TGTGCCAGCAGTTGGGCAGGTCCAGATACGCAGTATTTT. Protein sequence: CASSWAGPDTQYF.

The sample holds a few counts of this clonotype. The chain couples TRBV12-3 or TRBV12-4 to TRBJ1-1, with D perhaps matching TRBD1 (6 bases). The CDR3 sequence is 14 residues long. V lost 4 bases to trimming and J lost 4 bases, with 13 bases between them. CDR3 nucleotide sequence: TGTGCCAGCAGTTCCCTTGGGGGGGCCACTGAAGCTTTCTTT. Translated: CASSSLGGATEAFF.

The chain uses TRBV20-1 and TRBJ2-1, with TRBD1 as a possible D gene (5 bases). V was pared by 3 bases and J by 6 bases, with 9 bases between. Germline CDR1 DFQATT, CDR2 SNEGSKA (reference sequence). This CDR3 comprises 12 residues. The CDR3 is CSARPQVNEQFF. CDR3 DNA: TGCAGTGCTAGGCCACAGGTCAATGAGCAGTTCTTC.

This chain joins TRBV11-2 and TRBJ2-3, with 8 bases identical to TRBD2. V was pared by 3 bases and J by 4 bases, with 12 bases of the junction left unmatched. The CDR3 contains 17 residues. Per the germline V gene, CDR1 is SGHAT and CDR2 is FQNNGV. CDR3 coding DNA: TGTGCCAGCAGCTTTCATCCAGCGGGAGATCTCCCAGATACGCAGTATTTT. Translated: CASSFHPAGDLPDTQYF. The full variable domain, rest sourced from reference TRBV11-2 and TRBJ2-3, is EAGVAQSPRYKIIEKRQSVAFWCNPISGHATLYWYQQILGQGPKLLIQFQNNGVVDDSQLPKDRFSAERLKGVDSTLKIQPAKLEDSAVYLCASSFHPAGDLPDTQYFGPGTRLTVL.

The chain carries TRBV5-4 and TRBJ2-2; D not resolved. V dropped 6 bases and J dropped 4 bases, with 16 bases sitting between them. Germline V gene sequence: CDR1 SGHNT, CDR2 YYREEE (reference sequence). CDR3 length equals 15 residues. The CDR3 bases are TGTGCCAGCACCAAGTCCGCTCCCGGCACCGGGGAGCTGTTTTTT. This encodes CASTKSAPGTGELFF.

This clonotype came up a few times. The gene calls are TRBV3-1 and TRBJ2-1; no clear D. This CDR3 is 15 amino acids long. Germline loops: CDR1 LGHDT, CDR2 YNNKEL (reference sequence). V lost 3 bases to trimming and J lost 3 bases, with 12 bases between them. Written as DNA, the CDR3 is TGTGCCAGCAGCCACCTAGGTGGGGACTACAATGAGCAGTTCTTC. Its protein is CASSHLGGDYNEQFF.

Many counts were recorded for this clonotype. J is TRBJ1-1 and V is TRBV20-1; D not certain. Trimming stripped 6 bases from V and 0 bases from J, with 11 bases between. The V gene's germline CDR1 is DFQATT and CDR2 SNEGSKA (reference sequence). This CDR3 comprises 13 residues. The CDR3 nucleotides are TGCAGTGCCCCCAGCCAATTGAACACTGAAGCTTTCTTT. This encodes CSAPSQLNTEAFF.

This clonotype was observed a handful of times. V usage is TRBV14 and J usage is TRBJ2-1; 12 bases match TRBD2. The CDR3 is 18 amino acids. CDR1 SGHDN and CDR2 FVKESK come from the germline V gene. With V trimmed by 0 bases and J by 5 bases, 8 bases remained unmatched. The CDR3 coding sequence is TGTGCCAGCAGCCAAGAGGGAAGACTAGCGGGAGTCAACAATGAGCAGTTCTTC. Encoded protein: CASSQEGRLAGVNNEQFF.